This TCR beta chain was recovered during a study of blood T cell repertoires in COVID-19 (TCRdb year 2020). In the study overall: The collaborator samples originated in the United States, Italy and Spain and spanned the acute and convalescent phases of COVID-19. The material from the prospective study consisted of cDNA or gDNA derived from T cells, B-cell-depleted T cells, or PBMCs. Where available, HLA class I and class II types were taken from metadata supplied by the sample provider and were not determined by assay-based typing. Nearly every sample came with metadata listing a de-identified subject ID, COVID-19 status, age in years and sex. Samples were obtained from the ongoing ImmuneRACE study (first 160 participants) and from 950 to 1,500 subjects provided by 6 global collaborators. Deeply sampled blood TCRbeta repertoires from subjects exposed to, actively infected with, or recovered from COVID-19 were included in the dataset. The repertoires were released in a freely available public database intended as a resource for research on the immune response to SARS-CoV-2.

General conclusions and limits of the study: How much clinical and demographic metadata was included differed by source and by participant, and the metadata was provided uncurated.

Whole blood was collected in K2EDTA tubes by collaborating institutions according to the institutions' own protocols. For TCRbeta analysis, collaborator samples were shipped as frozen whole blood, as isolated PBMCs, or as DNA extracted from either sample type. With regard to this clone: Its antigen is currently not known. It has no much larger one-base neighbor in the sample; base qualities were not kept.

TCRbeta CDR3 regions were amplified from genomic DNA by means of the immunoSEQ Assay, a bias-controlled multiplex PCR. Per the source publication's procedure: The number of nucleated cells in each sample was estimated by amplification of reference gene primers within the assay. To quantify the absolute abundance of each unique TCRbeta CDR3 rearrangement, sequence reads were collapsed and filtered. For each sample, productive Simpson clonality was calculated by taking the square root of Simpson's diversity index across productive rearrangements. What TCRdb holds here is the immuneACCESS table cut down to in-frame rearrangements. Part of the clones is not present; checked against another copy, under half of the missing clones reflect an unresolved V gene, and the others are unexplained. V, J and clone size were drawn from that table, and D and trimming were deduced from the DNA. Counted in this sample were 75,000 to 100,000 clones; almost 85% of them appeared once. 6% to 7.5% of the sample comes from the top ten.

Reading from cysteine to phenylalanine, the CDR3 counts 13 amino acids. The kept DNA is CDR3 alone, 39 bases in frame from the first base. V gives up 2 bases and J gives up 6 bases, and the segment between their germline ends measures 11 bases. In the germline V gene, CDR1 corresponds to SGHTA and CDR2 to FQGNSA. The sample taken for sequencing was peripheral blood. The chain couples TRBV7-2 to TRBJ2-7; the D gene is possibly TRBD1, with 5 bases matching. The receptor was isolated from a man over 45 with active or convalescent COVID-19. Here is the DNA: TGTGCCAGCAGCTTAACCCAGGGAACCGAGCAGTACTTC. This is translated as CASSLTQGTEQYF.